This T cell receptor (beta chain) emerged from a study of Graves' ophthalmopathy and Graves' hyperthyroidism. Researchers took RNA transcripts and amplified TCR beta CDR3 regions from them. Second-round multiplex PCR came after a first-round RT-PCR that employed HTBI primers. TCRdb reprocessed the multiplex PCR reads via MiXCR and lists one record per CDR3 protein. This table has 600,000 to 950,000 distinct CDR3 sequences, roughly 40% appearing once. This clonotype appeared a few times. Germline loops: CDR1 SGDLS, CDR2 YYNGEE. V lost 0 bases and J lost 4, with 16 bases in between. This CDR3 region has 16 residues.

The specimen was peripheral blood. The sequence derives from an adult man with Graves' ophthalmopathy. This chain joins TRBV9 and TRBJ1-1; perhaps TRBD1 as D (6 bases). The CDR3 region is CASSVVGAGAGTEAFF. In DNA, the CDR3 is TGTGCCAGCAGCGTAGTAGGGGCAGGGGCAGGCACTGAAGCTTTCTTT.